This TCR beta chain appears in the sequencing data of a study of post-analysis software for immune sequencing data. V was clipped by 3 bases and J by 2 bases, with 7 bases between them. This CDR3 has 13 residues. The germline CDR1 and CDR2 sequences are ENHRY and SYGVKD. This clonotype was seen a few times. Its antigen is unknown. TCR beta cDNA libraries included unique molecular identifiers. T cells, about 0.9 to 11 million of them, yielded some 510,000 cDNA molecules. Via MiXCR, TCRdb re-called the PCR reads, giving one row per CDR3 protein. The repertoire holds about 820,000 distinct CDR3 sequences, with under 70% as singletons. Study-level results: Among a few TRBV segments more frequent in patients than controls were TRBV5-6, TRBV5-1 and TRBV20-1. Diversity measured as normalized Chao1 was significantly lower in multiple sclerosis patients than in controls. Samples from a shared batch, those prepared together, strongly co-clustered by F measure.

Sequencing was done on a sample of blood. This clonotype was obtained from a girl aged 5 to 17 with multiple sclerosis. The chain carries TRBV10-3 and TRBJ1-2; possible D gene TRBD1, 5 bases. As DNA, the CDR3 is TGTGCCATCAGTGACAGGGACAACTATGGCTACACCTTC. As protein: CAISDRDNYGYTF.